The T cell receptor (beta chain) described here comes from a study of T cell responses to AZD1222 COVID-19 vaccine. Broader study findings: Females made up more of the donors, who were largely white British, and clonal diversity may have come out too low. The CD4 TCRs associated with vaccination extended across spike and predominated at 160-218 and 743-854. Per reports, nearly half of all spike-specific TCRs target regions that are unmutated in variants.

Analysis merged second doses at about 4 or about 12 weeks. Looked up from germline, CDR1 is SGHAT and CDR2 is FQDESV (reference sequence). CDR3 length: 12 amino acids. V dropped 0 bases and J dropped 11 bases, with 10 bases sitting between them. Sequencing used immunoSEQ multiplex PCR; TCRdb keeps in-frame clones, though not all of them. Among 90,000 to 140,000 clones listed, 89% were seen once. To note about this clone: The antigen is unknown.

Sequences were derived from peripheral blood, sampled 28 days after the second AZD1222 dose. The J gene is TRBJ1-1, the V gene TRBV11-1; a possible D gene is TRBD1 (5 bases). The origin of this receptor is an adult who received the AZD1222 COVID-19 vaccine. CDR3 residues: CASSLAAGRAFF. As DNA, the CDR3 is TGTGCCAGCAGCTTAGCAGCAGGGCGGGCTTTCTTT. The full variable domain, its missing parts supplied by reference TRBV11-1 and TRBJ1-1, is EAEVAQSPRYKITEKSQAVAFWCDPISGHATLYWYRQILGQGPELLVQFQDESVVDDSQLPKDRFSAERLKGVDSTLKIQPAELGDSAMYLCASSLAAGRAFFGQGTRLTVV.